The 19 T cell receptor beta chains below all came from one sample that was sequenced in a study of OX40 agonist ivuxolimab in advanced cancers. Sequencing was performed with immunoSEQ multiplex PCR; in TCRdb, only in-frame clones are kept and a portion is missing. The table shows about 60,000 clones, with about 85% occurring only once. Source: CD4+ or CD8+ T cells sorted from blood, taken in a trial of the OX40 agonist ivuxolimab. These receptors were collected from an adult with an advanced solid tumor such as melanoma, head and neck, liver or kidney cancer.

This rearrangement joins TRBV5-1 to TRBJ1-4; D might be TRBD1 (5 bases). The CDR3 consists of 15 residues. Germline lookup yields CDR1 SGHRS and CDR2 YFSETQ. Trimming pared 1 base from V and 0 bases from J, leaving 7 bases between. CDR3 nucleotides: TGCGCCAGCAGCTTGTCGGGGGCAACTAATGAAAAACTGTTTTTT. It encodes CASSLSGATNEKLFF.

This sequence joins TRBV7-3 and TRBJ1-4; tentative D call: TRBD1 (5 bases). This CDR3 is 14 amino acids long. Trimming cost V 5 bases and J 3 bases, with 10 bases left between them. The germline gives CDR1 SGHTA, CDR2 FQGTGA. The CDR3 DNA sequence: TGTGCCAGCAGCGTGGGACCCTCTAATGAAAAACTGTTTTTT. Translated: CASSVGPSNEKLFF.

This clone was counted once. V gene TRBV7-2 combines with J gene TRBJ1-4, with 9 bases matching TRBD1. Germline V gene data show CDR1 as SGHTA and CDR2 as FQGNSA. The CDR3 length is 15 residues. V was clipped by 7 bases and J by 7 bases; unmatched bases: 10. The CDR3, as DNA: TGTGCCAGCACCCGGGCGGCGGACAGGGGTGAAAAACTGTTTTTT. Encoded protein: CASTRAADRGEKLFF.

This sequence joins TRBV6-4 and TRBJ2-2, with D tentatively TRBD2 (6 bases). The CDR3 length is 15 residues. Trimming took off 6 bases at V and 7 bases at J, with 18 bases between the two ends. Germline V gene sequence: CDR1 MRHNA, CDR2 SNTAGT. Here the CDR3 reads CASSFEEGSVGELFF. The CDR3 coding sequence is TGTGCCAGCAGCTTCGAGGAGGGGTCTGTCGGGGAGCTGTTTTTT.

The rearrangement joins TRBV15 to TRBJ1-1; D unclear. The V end was cut by 0 bases, the J end by 7 bases, with 15 bases between. From germline, CDR1 is LNHNV and CDR2 YYDKDF (reference sequence). The CDR3 runs to 15 residues. The CDR3 loop reads CATSRDRTSRSEAFF. The CDR3 DNA sequence: TGTGCCACCAGCAGAGATCGTACATCTAGGAGTGAAGCTTTCTTT.

This sequence joins TRBV7-2 and TRBJ2-7; 9 bases are a match to TRBD1. There are 13 residues in the CDR3. Germline V gives CDR1 SGHTA, CDR2 FQGNSA. The junction had 7 bases not matched to a gene; V was cut back by 8 bases and J by 5 bases. The CDR3 sequence is CASARDRDDEQYF. Here the CDR3 DNA reads TGTGCCAGCGCCCGGGACAGGGATGACGAGCAGTACTTC.

The rearrangement uses TRBV7-2 and TRBJ1-6, with 9 bases identical to TRBD1. V lost 8 bases, J lost 5 bases, and 7 bases stayed unmatched. Germline CDR1 is SGHTA and CDR2 is FQGNSA. This CDR3 is built from 15 residues. CDR3: CASSATGGDNSPLHF. CDR3 in DNA: TGTGCCAGCTCGGCGACAGGGGGTGATAATTCACCCCTCCACTTT. Complete variable domain (other parts from reference TRBV7-2 and TRBJ1-6): GAGVSQSPSNKVTEKGKDVELRCDPISGHTALYWYRQSLGQGLEFLIYFQGNSAPDKSGLPSDRFSAERTGGSVSTLTIQRTQQEDSAVYLCASSATGGDNSPLHFGNGTRLTVT.

This rearrangement joins TRBV25-1 to TRBJ2-3; 7 bases are shared with TRBD1. CDR3 length: 14 amino acids. The germline gives CDR1 MGHDK, CDR2 SYGVNS. With 5 bases clipped from V and 4 bases from J, the junction kept 6 bases outside the gene matches. The CDR3 bases are TGTGCCAGCAGTCAAGGACAGGTGGCAGATACGCAGTATTTT. The encoded protein is CASSQGQVADTQYF.

This chain joins TRBV7-2 and TRBJ1-6, with D unresolved. This CDR3 contains 14 residues. V shed 0 bases and J shed 6 bases, with 6 bases lying between them. The V gene's germline CDR1 is SGHTA and CDR2 FQGNSA. CDR3 DNA sequence: TGTGCCAGCAGCTTAGCCTTCACTAATTCACCCCTCCACTTT. It encodes CASSLAFTNSPLHF.

The rearrangement uses TRBV11-2 and TRBJ1-5; TRBD1 is a possible D gene (5 bases). CDR1 and CDR2 (germline): SGHAT, FQNNGV. This CDR3 contains 15 residues. V was trimmed by 1 base and J by 4 bases, leaving 11 bases between them. CDR3 nucleotides: TGTGCCAGCAGCTTAGCAGGGAAGAGTAATCAGCCCCAGCATTTT. Its translation: CASSLAGKSNQPQHF.

The genes are TRBV7-9 and TRBJ2-4; D gene uncertain. The CDR3 length is 16 residues. The germline V and J ends were trimmed by 4 bases and 3 bases, with 16 bases remaining between them. From germline, CDR1 is SEHNR and CDR2 FQNEAQ (reference sequence). The CDR3 DNA sequence: TGTGCCAGCAGCTCCAGGCAAGGCGACGGCAAAAACATTCAGTACTTC. As protein: CASSSRQGDGKNIQYF. Together with reference TRBV7-9 and TRBJ2-4, the CDR3 gives the full variable domain: DTGVSQNPRHKITKRGQNVTFRCDPISEHNRLYWYRQTLGQGPEFLTYFQNEAQLEKSRLLSDRFSAERPKGSFSTLEIQRTEQGDSAMYLCASSSRQGDGKNIQYFGAGTRLSVL.

In nucleotides, the CDR3 is TGTGCCAGCAGCACAAGGGGCCGGTCGGATAATTCACCCCTCCACTTT. Amino acid sequence: CASSTRGRSDNSPLHF. The gene calls are TRBV7-9 and TRBJ1-6; D possibly corresponds to TRBD1 (5 bases). V was trimmed by 5 bases and J by 5 bases, leaving 16 bases between them. The CDR3 runs 16 residues. Germline assignment: CDR1 SEHNR and CDR2 FQNEAQ (reference sequence).

The rearrangement uses TRBV7-2 and TRBJ1-5; D unresolved. CDR1 and CDR2 from the germline V gene are SGHTA and FQGNSA. CDR3 length: 13 amino acids. V lost 5 bases and J 5 bases, leaving 10 bases between the germline ends. The DNA for the CDR3 is TGTGCCAGCAGCCCTCTCCGAGATCAGCCCCAGCATTTT. This translates into CASSPLRDQPQHF.

The gene calls are TRBV4-2 and TRBJ2-1; no definite D call. The V gene lost 4 bases and the J gene lost 7 bases, with 14 bases spanning the gap. Per germline, CDR1 LGHNA and CDR2 YNFKEQ. The CDR3 covers 14 residues. In nucleotides, the CDR3 is TGTGCCAGCAGCCGAAGCCCCTGGTCGAATGAGCAGTTCTTC. This sequence encodes CASSRSPWSNEQFF.

The rearrangement uses TRBV7-2 and TRBJ1-2; no reliable D call. Germline V lookup: CDR1 SGHTA, CDR2 FQGNSA. V was clipped by 1 base and J by 7 bases, with 10 bases between them. The CDR3 runs to 13 residues. The CDR3 sequence is CASSLEHSSGYTF. Written as DNA, the CDR3 is TGTGCCAGCAGCTTAGAACATTCGAGTGGCTACACCTTC.

This sequence joins TRBV5-4 and TRBJ1-6, with D uncertain. Trimming took 5 bases from V and 0 from J, leaving 6 bases between them. CDR1 SGHNT and CDR2 YYREEE come from the germline V gene (reference sequence). The CDR3 has 14 residues. The CDR3 DNA reads TGTGCCAGCAGAGATAGCTCCTATAATTCACCCCTCCACTTT. Translated: CASRDSSYNSPLHF.

This clone was observed a single time. The CDR3 is CASSFSGMNTEAFF. The DNA of the CDR3 is TGTGCCAGCAGCTTTTCGGGGATGAACACTGAAGCTTTCTTT. The chain links TRBV11-3 to TRBJ1-1, with D unclear. Germline V gene data show CDR1 as SGHNT and CDR2 as YENEEA. The CDR3 covers 14 residues. Trimming shortened V by 3 bases and J by 0 bases, and 8 bases separated the two germline ends.

The chain joins TRBV7-2 to TRBJ2-5; no definite D call. Per germline, CDR1 SGHTA and CDR2 FQGNSA. V was pared by 0 bases and J by 2 bases, with 7 bases between. The CDR3 totals 14 residues. The CDR3 DNA sequence: TGTGCCAGCAGCTTAGCGCCTGATCAAGAGACCCAGTACTTC. This codes for CASSLAPDQETQYF.

The chain carries TRBV7-2 and TRBJ1-1; D is unclear. The V gene's germline CDR1 is SGHTA and CDR2 FQGNSA. The CDR3 extends over 13 amino acids. V was pared by 1 base and J by 5 bases, with 8 bases between. The CDR3 nucleotides are TGTGCCAGCAGCTTAGTAGGGTGGACTGAAGCTTTCTTT. Translated, it gives CASSLVGWTEAFF.